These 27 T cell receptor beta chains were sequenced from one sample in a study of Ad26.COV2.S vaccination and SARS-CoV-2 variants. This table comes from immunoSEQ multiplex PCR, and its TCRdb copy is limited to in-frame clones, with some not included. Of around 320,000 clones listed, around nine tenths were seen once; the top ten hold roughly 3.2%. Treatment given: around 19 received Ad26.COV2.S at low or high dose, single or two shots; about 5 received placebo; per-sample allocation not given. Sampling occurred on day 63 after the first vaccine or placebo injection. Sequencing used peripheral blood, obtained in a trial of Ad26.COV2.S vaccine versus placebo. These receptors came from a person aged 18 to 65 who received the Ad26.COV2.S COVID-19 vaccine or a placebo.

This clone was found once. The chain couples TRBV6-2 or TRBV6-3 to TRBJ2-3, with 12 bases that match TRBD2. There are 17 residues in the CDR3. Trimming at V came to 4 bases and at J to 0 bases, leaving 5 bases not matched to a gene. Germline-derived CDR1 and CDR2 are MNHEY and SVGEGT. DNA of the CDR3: TGTGCCAGCAGTTCCCCTCTAGCGGGGGGGAGCACAGATACGCAGTATTTT. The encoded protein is CASSSPLAGGSTDTQYF.

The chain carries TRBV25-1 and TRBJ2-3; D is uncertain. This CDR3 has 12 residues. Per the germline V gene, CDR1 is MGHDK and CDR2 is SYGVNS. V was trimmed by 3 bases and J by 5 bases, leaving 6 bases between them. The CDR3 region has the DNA TGTGCCAGCAGTGATCCCATAGATACGCAGTATTTT. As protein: CASSDPIDTQYF.

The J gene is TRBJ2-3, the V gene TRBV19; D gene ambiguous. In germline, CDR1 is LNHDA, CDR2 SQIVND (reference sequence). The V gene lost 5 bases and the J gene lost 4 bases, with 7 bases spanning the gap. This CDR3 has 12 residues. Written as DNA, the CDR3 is TGTGCCAGTAGTGAAGGCGCAGATACGCAGTATTTT. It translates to CASSEGADTQYF.

CDR3 amino acids: CASILGRNNQPQHF. In DNA form, the CDR3 reads TGTGCCAGCATACTAGGGCGTAACAATCAGCCCCAGCATTTT. The rearrangement links TRBV6-5 to TRBJ1-5; D is unresolved. V lost 7 bases to trimming and J lost 3 bases, with 13 bases between them. The CDR3 length is 14 residues. From germline, CDR1 is MNHEY and CDR2 SVGAGI.

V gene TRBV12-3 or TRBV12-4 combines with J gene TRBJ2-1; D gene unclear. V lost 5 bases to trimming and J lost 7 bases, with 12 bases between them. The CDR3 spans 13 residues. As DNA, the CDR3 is TGTGCCAGCAGTCTAGGCGGTCTAAATGAGCAGTTCTTC. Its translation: CASSLGGLNEQFF.

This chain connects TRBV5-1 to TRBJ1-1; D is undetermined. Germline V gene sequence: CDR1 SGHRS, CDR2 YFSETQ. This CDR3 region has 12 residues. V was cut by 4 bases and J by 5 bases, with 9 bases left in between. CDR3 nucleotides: TGCGCCAGCAGCCCGGTCGGAACTGAAGCTTTCTTT. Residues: CASSPVGTEAFF.

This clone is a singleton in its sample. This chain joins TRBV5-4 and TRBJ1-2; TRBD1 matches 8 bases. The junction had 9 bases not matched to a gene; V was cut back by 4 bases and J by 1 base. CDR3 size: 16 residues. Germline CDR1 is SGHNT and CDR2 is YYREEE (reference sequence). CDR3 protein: CASSPPGQGFNYGYTF. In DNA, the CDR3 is TGTGCCAGCAGCCCACCAGGACAGGGCTTTAACTATGGCTACACCTTC.

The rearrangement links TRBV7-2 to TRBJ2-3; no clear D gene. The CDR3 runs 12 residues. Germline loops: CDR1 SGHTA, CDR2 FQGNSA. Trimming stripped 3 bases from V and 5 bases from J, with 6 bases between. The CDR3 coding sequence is TGTGCCAGCAGCTTTATGGGAGATACGCAGTATTTT. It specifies CASSFMGDTQYF.

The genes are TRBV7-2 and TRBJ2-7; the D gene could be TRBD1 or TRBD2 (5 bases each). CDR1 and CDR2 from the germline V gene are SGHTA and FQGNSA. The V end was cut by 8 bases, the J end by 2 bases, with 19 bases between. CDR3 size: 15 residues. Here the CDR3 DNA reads TGTGCCAGCCTACAGCGGAGTGGGGCCCCCTACGAGCAGTACTTC. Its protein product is CASLQRSGAPYEQYF. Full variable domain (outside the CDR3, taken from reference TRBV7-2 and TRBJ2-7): GAGVSQSPSNKVTEKGKDVELRCDPISGHTALYWYRQSLGQGLEFLIYFQGNSAPDKSGLPSDRFSAERTGGSVSTLTIQRTQQEDSAVYLCASLQRSGAPYEQYFGPGTRLTVT.

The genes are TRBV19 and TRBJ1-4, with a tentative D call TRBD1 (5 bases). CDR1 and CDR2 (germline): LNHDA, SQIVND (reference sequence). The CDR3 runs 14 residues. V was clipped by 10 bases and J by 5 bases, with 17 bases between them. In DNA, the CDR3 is TGTGCCACCGTCGGGGGGATGAGGAATGAAAAACTGTTTTTT. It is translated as CATVGGMRNEKLFF.

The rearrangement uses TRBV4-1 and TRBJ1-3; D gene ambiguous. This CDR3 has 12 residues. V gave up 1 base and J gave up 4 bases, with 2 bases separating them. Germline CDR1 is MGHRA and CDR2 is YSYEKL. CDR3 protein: CASSQVGNTIYF. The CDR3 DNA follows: TGCGCCAGCAGCCAAGTCGGAAACACCATATATTTT.

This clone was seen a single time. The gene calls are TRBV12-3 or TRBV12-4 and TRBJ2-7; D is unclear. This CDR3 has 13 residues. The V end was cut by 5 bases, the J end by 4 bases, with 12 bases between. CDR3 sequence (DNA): TGTGCCAGCAGTCTCGGACGGGCGTACGAGCAGTACTTC. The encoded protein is CASSLGRAYEQYF.

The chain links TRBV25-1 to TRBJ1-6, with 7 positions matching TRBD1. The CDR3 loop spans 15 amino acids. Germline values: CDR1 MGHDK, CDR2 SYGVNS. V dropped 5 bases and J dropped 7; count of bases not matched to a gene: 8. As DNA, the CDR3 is TGTGCCAGCAGTCCAAACCGGGACAGAAATTCACCCCTCCACTTT. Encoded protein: CASSPNRDRNSPLHF.

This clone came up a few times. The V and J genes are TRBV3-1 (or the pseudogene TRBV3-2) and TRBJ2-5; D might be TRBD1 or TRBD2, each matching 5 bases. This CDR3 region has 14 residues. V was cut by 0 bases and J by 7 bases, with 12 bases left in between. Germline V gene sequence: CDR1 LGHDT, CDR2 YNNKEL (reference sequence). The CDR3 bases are TGTGCCAGCAGCCAAGATCTCGGGGCAGGGACCCAGTACTTC. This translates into CASSQDLGAGTQYF.

CDR3 amino acids: CASSLDGNTGELFF. The CDR3 DNA follows: TGTGCCAGCAGCTTAGATGGAAACACCGGGGAGCTGTTTTTT. The rearrangement joins TRBV7-8 to TRBJ2-2; no clear D. V dropped 1 base and J dropped 2 bases, with 5 bases sitting between them. Per the germline V gene, CDR1 is SGHVS and CDR2 is FQNEAQ. The CDR3 consists of 14 residues.

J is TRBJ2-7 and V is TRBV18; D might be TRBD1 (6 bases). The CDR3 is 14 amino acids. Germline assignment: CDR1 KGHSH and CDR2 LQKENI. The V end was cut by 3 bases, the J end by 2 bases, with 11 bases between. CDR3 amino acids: CASSPVAGAYEQYF. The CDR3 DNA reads TGTGCCAGCTCACCCGTTGCAGGGGCCTACGAGCAGTACTTC.

The CDR3 nucleotides read TGTGCCAGCAGCAAAGGGACAAATAATTCACCCCTCCACTTT. Translated: CASSKGTNNSPLHF. V and J are TRBV21-1 and TRBJ1-6; no DNA check was done on the table's D call, TRBD1. TRBV21-1 is a pseudogene segment. The CDR3 runs 14 residues.

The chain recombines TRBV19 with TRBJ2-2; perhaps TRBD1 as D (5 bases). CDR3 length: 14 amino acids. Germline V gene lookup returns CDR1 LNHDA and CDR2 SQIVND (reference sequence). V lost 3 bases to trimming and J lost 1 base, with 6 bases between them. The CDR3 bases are TGTGCCAGTAGTATCACAGGGAACACCGGGGAGCTGTTTTTT. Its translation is CASSITGNTGELFF.

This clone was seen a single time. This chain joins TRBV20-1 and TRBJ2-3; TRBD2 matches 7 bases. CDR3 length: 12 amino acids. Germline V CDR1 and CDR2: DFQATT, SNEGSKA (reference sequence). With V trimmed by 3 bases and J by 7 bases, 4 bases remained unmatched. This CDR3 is CSASTSDYTQYF. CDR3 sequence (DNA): TGCAGTGCTAGTACTAGCGATTATACGCAGTATTTT.

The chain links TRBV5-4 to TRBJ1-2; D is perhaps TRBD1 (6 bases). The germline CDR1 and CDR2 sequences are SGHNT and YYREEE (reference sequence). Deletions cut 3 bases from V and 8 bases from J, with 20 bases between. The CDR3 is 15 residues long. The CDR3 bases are TGTGCCAGCAGCTCGCCGACAGGTCCCGCTTTGGGCTACACCTTC. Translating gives CASSSPTGPALGYTF.

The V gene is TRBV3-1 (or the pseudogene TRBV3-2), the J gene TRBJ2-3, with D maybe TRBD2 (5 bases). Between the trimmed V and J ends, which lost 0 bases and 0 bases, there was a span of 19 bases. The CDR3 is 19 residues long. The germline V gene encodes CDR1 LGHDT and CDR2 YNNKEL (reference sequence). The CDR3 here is CASSQDGKTSPFSTDTQYF. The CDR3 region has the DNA TGTGCCAGCAGCCAAGACGGGAAAACATCCCCATTTAGCACAGATACGCAGTATTTT.

CDR3 sequence (DNA): TGCGCCAGCAGCTTGGCCGGCAGAAACAATGAGCAGTTCTTC. This translates into CASSLAGRNNEQFF. The chain employs TRBV5-1 and TRBJ2-1; D not certain. CDR1 and CDR2 (germline): SGHRS, YFSETQ. V was pared by 0 bases and J by 5 bases, with 9 bases between. This CDR3 region has 14 residues.

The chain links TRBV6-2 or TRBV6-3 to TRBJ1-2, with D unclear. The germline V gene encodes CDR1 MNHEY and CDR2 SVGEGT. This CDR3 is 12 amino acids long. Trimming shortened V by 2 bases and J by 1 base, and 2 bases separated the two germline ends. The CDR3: CASSYVNYGYTF. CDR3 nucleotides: TGTGCCAGCAGTTACGTTAACTATGGCTACACCTTC.

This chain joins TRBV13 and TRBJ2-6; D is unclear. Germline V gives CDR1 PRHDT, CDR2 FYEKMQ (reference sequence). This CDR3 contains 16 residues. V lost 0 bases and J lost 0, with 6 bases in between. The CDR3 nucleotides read TGTGCCAGCAGCTTAGGGCAGAGCTCTGGGGCCAACGTCCTGACTTTC. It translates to CASSLGQSSGANVLTF.

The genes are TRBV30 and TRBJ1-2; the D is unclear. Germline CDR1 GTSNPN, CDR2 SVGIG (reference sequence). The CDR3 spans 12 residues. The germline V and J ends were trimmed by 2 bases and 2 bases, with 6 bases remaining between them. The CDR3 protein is CAWSPVNYGYTF. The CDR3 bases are TGTGCCTGGAGTCCGGTAAACTATGGCTACACCTTC. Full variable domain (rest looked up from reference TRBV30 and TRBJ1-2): SQTIHQWPATLVQPVGSPLSLECTVEGTSNPNLYWYRQAAGRGLQLLFYSVGIGQISSEVPQNLSASRPQDRQFILSSKKLLLSDSGFYLCAWSPVNYGYTFGSGTRLTVV.

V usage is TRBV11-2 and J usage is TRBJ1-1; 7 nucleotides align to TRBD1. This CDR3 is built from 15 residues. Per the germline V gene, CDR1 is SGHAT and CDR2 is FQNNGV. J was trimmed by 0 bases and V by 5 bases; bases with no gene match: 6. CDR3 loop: CASSDKQGMNTEAFF. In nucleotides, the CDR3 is TGTGCCAGCAGCGATAAACAGGGGATGAACACTGAAGCTTTCTTT.

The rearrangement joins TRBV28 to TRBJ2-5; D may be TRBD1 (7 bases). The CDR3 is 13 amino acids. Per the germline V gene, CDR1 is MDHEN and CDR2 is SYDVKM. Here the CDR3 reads CAGQGGGQETQYF. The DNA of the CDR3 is TGTGCGGGGCAGGGGGGAGGCCAAGAGACCCAGTACTTC.